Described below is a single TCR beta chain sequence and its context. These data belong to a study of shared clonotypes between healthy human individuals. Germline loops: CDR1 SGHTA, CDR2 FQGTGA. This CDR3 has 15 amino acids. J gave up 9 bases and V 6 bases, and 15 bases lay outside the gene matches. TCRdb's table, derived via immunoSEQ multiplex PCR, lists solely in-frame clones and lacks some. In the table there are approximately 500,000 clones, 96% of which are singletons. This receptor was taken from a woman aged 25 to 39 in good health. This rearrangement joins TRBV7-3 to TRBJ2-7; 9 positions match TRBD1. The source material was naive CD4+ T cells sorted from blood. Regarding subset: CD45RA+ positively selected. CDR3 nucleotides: TGTGCCAGCAGTAAAGCCACGGGACAGGGTATAAGGCAGTACTTC. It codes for CASSKATGQGIRQYF. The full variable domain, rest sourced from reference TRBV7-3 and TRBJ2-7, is GAGVSQTPSNKVTEKGKYVELRCDPISGHTALYWYRQSLGQGPEFLIYFQGTGAADDSGLPNDRFFAVRPEGSVSTLKIQRTERGDSAVYLCASSKATGQGIRQYFGPGTRLTVT.